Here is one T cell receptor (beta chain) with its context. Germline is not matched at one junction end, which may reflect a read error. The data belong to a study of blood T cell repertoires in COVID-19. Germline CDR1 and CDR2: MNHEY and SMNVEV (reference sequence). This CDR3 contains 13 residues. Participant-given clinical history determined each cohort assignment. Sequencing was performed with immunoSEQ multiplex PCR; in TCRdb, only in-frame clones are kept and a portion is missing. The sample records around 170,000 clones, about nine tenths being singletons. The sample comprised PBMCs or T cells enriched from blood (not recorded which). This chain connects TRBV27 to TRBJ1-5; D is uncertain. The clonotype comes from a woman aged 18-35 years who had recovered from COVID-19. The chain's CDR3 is CASAIFSDQPQHF. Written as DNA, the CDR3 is TGTGCCAGCGCGATCTTTAGCGATCAGCCCCAGCATTTT.